Reported below is one TCR beta chain. This clone was counted only a few times. Its antigen remains undetermined. No much larger clone exists at a distance of one base, and base qualities are not known. The data originate from a study of cytomegalovirus exposure and HLA in healthy donors (TCRdb year 2017). Study-wide context: An earlier analysis of 587 of the donors reported about 260 Gb of sequence data and around 100 million unique TCR beta sequences obtained from some 200 million T cells. Roughly 300 gigabases of sequencing data and approximately 85 million unique TCR sequences were included in an early release covering several hundred HLA-typed donors. Of the approximately 400 genotyped donors, approximately 80% fell in the genetic ancestry cluster associated with self-reported Caucasian donors. The study was designed to test whether signatures of past pathogen exposure could be identified by cataloging public T cell receptors. The study profiled the T cell repertoires of 666 subjects by immunosequencing and related them to cytomegalovirus serostatus. A separate validation cohort of approximately 120 different subjects was used in addition to the roughly 620-subject first cohort. The study combined high-throughput TCR immunosequencing, statistical association of individual TCRs with disease status, and machine learning to predict cytomegalovirus infection status. A later analysis re-examined previously published TCR beta repertoires from about 670 donors and added high-resolution HLA genotyping to investigate patterns of TCR occurrence. Rather than using new phenotypic data, the later analysis identified candidate immune exposures from TCR beta sequences and from how often those sequences occurred across donors. An earlier analysis of 500 to 650 of the donors applied high-throughput TCR beta sequencing to assess whether each TCR beta V gene segment acted as functional or pseudogenic. Alongside the repertoire data, information on donor age, sex, ethnicity and CMV serostatus was compiled. In a later genetic analysis, genome-wide SNP genotypes for about 65% of the 666 donors were used, and that subset was treated as a discovery cohort. All discovery cohort repertoires had been generated on a single sequencing platform. Both class I and class II loci were covered by HLA typing, at four-digit resolution. The number of typed donors differed by locus: roughly 629-640 for A, B, C, DRB1 and DQB1; approximately 540 for DQA1; 606 for DPA1; and some 450 for DPB1. Roughly 5 DR-DQ haplotypes were handled as single units for association and clustering, since linkage in the cohort was strong. Among some 400 genotyped donors of the cohort, an average of roughly 230,000 unique TCR beta nucleotide sequences was sequenced per donor, of which roughly 17% were non-productive. Study-wide findings and limitations: Some IMGT-functional V segments, including TRBV6-2 and TRBV6-3, could not be told apart with the 87-base-pair reads, so those segments were excluded. Only TCR beta chains were sequenced in this cohort, and the absence of alpha or paired-chain data limited detectable features. Linkage disequilibrium might explain the correlated functional status among segregating V segments, but an unknown experimental factor could not be excluded. A group of highly shared sequence variants was considered likely to be a technical artifact of the sequencing pipeline. The only immune exposure information available for the cohort was CMV serostatus. A later analysis reported that several top co-occurrence clusters appeared linked to parvovirus B19, influenza, CMV and Epstein-Barr virus. In a later analysis, the rate of TCR association differed among HLA loci, with DRB1 alleles having the most associated TCRs and HLA-C alleles having the fewest. The authors suggested that the approach could potentially be generalized to other disease states and immunological phenotypes. The presence/absence analyses assumed that sequencing depth was roughly uniform across donors, and that assumption may not be true. Strong co-occurrence of HLA alleles, especially DR and DQ, made assigning TCR associations to individual alleles difficult. In a later analysis, most CMV-associated TCR beta chains were found to appear HLA-restricted, with HLA associations seemingly driven largely by CMV exposure. HLA typing was unavailable for some donors at each locus, so association tests used only the typed subset. A later analysis found that HLA-associated TCR beta chains were more clonally expanded and had lower generation probabilities than equally common non-associated chains. The study listed 164 TCR beta chains as associated with cytomegalovirus. An earlier analysis of approximately 530 of the donors showed that most TCR beta V segments appeared in productive rearrangements either about 87% or about 30% of the time, which broadly matched IMGT annotations. Around 16 rarely observed V segments, including chromosome 9 orphons, were excluded from the earlier analysis of approximately 500 of the donors because counts were too low. In a later genetic analysis, a missense DCLRE1C variant was associated with V-gene and J-gene trimming of TCR beta chains, and the association was replicated in an independent cohort. In both the original and validation cohorts, the classifier was reported to diagnose cytomegalovirus status with high specificity and sensitivity. Across donors, most TCR sequences were observed very rarely, whereas some public TCRs were present in many individuals. Compared with the approximately 670-donor mean, donors in an Asian-associated ancestry cluster had fewer N-insertions in productive TCRs, according to a later genetic analysis. A further reported finding was that TCR beta sequences accurately predicted the HLA-A and HLA-B alleles for most subjects in the first cohort. Specific HLA alleles were associated with more than 15,000 TCR beta sequences at a false discovery rate of 0.05 in a later analysis. In vitro tests confirmed that a few of the cytomegalovirus-associated TCR beta chains recognize cytomegalovirus antigens.

The CDR3 runs 15 amino acids, cysteine and phenylalanine included. The sequence is cut down to CDR3 DNA, 45 bases in frame from base 1. CDR1 is given as MNHNY and CDR2 as SVGAGI, both from the germline V gene (reference sequence). Trimming takes 1 base from V and 11 bases from J, and the germline ends sit 15 bases apart. In total, about 650 healthy bone marrow donors made up the cohort. All cohort members were sampled while nominally healthy, although unrecorded immune exposures were likely present. The donor was CMV seropositive and belonged to the group of about 290 seropositive cohort members. Each donor provided a peripheral blood sample, and peripheral blood mononuclear cells were used for TCR beta sequencing. Genomic DNA was extracted from the blood cell samples with the Qiagen DNeasy Blood Extraction Kit. Libraries were made using the immunoSEQ multiplex PCR assay. A mixture of 60 forward primers for TCR Vbeta segments and 13 reverse primers for TCR Jbeta segments was used in the multiplex PCR. A multiplex PCR assay on genomic DNA amplified the CDR3 region of rearranged TCR beta genes. The Illumina HiSeq System was used to sequence the amplified TCR beta libraries as 87-base-pair reads. Regarding the original processing steps: Across the 670 or so repertoires, a later analysis counted tens of millions of unique TCR beta chains, 8.5 million to 12 million of which were shared by at least two donors. To remove PCR and sequencing errors, raw reads were error-corrected and collapsed into unique sequences using a nearest-neighbor algorithm that merged closely related sequences. Alignment of CDR3 sequences to IMGT reference sequences was used to assign V, D and J gene segments. For a sequence to be retained, a match of at least six nucleotides to both a V gene segment and a J gene segment was required. A rearrangement was called productive if the CDR3 had no stop codons and remained in frame with V and J, and every other rearrangement was called non-productive. CDR3 was defined according to IMGT convention as the region running from the second conserved V-encoded cysteine to the conserved J-encoded phenylalanine. In an earlier analysis of approximately 500 of the donors, sequences lacking an unambiguous match to a single V gene segment were excluded. An earlier analysis of over 450 of the donors classified V segments as functional when productive rearrangements were above 56.7% and as segregating when the standard deviation between donors was above 5%. A statistical classification framework was built to diagnose cytomegalovirus status from the catalog of TCR beta chain sequences. A later analysis assigned V and J genes by comparing TCR nucleotide sequences with IMGT/GENE-DB human TR gene sequences. Using the TCRdist pipeline, a later analysis assigned CDR3 sequences along with most-parsimonious VDJ recombination scenarios. In a later analysis, each TCR beta chain was defined by its CDR3 amino acid sequence together with its V-gene family, and reads without a unique V-gene family were excluded. To address suspected cross-contamination and a sequencing artifact, a later analysis removed around 590 highly shared, low-generation-probability nucleotide sequences. In a later analysis, a clonal expansion index was calculated for each public chain from normalized within-repertoire ranks of inferred template counts. Generation probabilities in a later analysis came from a VDJ recombination model fitted to out-of-frame rearrangements, and those results were checked against IGoR. A later analysis scored TCR-TCR, TCR-HLA and TCR-CMV co-occurrence with hypergeometric tests, applying a repertoire-size bias correction to TCR pairs. A later analysis estimated false discovery rates by permuting HLA or CMV assignments 20 times. A later analysis grouped co-occurring TCRs with DBSCAN, adding TCRdist sequence similarity when clustering within HLA-allele-positive subsets. Repertoires with fewer than 30,000 or more than 120,000 public chains were left out of co-occurrence clustering, as were five repertoires with anomalous nucleotide sharing. TCRdb took over this immuneACCESS table, retaining in-frame rearrangements with V and J assigned. Such tables are incomplete; in checked studies, under half of the missing clones stem from an unresolved V gene, and the remainder is unexplained. Clone size and V and J calls were adopted from that table, with D and trimming inferred from the DNA. This sample is represented by 110,000 or so clones; approximately 79% of them were singletons. Of the sample, about 15% is held by the ten largest clones.

The sequenced material came from PBMCs. The origin of this receptor is a man aged 50 to 59 in good health and CMV-seropositive. The rearranged chain carries TRBV6-6 and TRBJ1-6; TRBD1 is a weak D gene call, 6 bases matching. The CDR3 here reads CASSYLGTGTTPLHF. Here is the DNA: TGTGCCAGCAGTTACTTAGGTACAGGGACCACACCCCTCCACTTT.